This is a list of T cell receptor beta chains from one sample in a study of T cells after posttransplantation cyclophosphamide. Only in-frame clones appear in the TCRdb table, and some are missing; sequencing was by immunoSEQ multiplex PCR. Here the sample spans 35,000 to 40,000 clones, 78% being singletons. The sequenced sample was CD4+ T cells sorted from blood, obtained approximately 2,000 days after a stem cell transplant with posttransplant cyclophosphamide. All receptors derive from a female patient aged 40-50 years who received an allogeneic stem cell transplant from a related donor, was CMV-positive, and had no GVHD. Some T cells may arise from the graft donor. Both conserved end residues are part of each CDR3. D genes are given only for firm matches. Size is omitted from some rows. Given values are once, few, many or a class for expanded clones.

DNA: TGTGCCAGCAGCTTAGGGGGCCTAAGCTCCTACGAGCAGTACTTC; CDR3: CASSLGGLSSYEQYF; D: TRBD1; size: NA; V: TRBV5-6; J: TRBJ2-7
DNA: TGTGCCAGCAGTGAACGGAACTCCCGAGGGGAGCAGTACTTC; CDR3: CASSERNSRGEQYF; D: NA; size: few; V: TRBV2; J: TRBJ2-7
DNA: TGCGCCAGCAGCCAAGATAGGAGCACCAACCTCTACGAGCAGTACTTC; CDR3: CASSQDRSTNLYEQYF; D: NA; size: NA; V: TRBV4-1; J: TRBJ2-7
DNA: TGTGCCAGCAGCCTCGACCCTAGCGGGGGACCCAGCACAGATACGCAGTATTTT; CDR3: CASSLDPSGGPSTDTQYF; D: TRBD2; size: once; V: TRBV9; J: TRBJ2-3
DNA: TGTGCCAGCAGCTTAGGGGCAGGGGGCCTCCAAGAGACCCAGTACTTC; CDR3: CASSLGAGGLQETQYF; D: TRBD1; size: NA; V: TRBV11-2; J: TRBJ2-5
DNA: TGTGCCAGCAGTGAACAGGGGCCAATCTCCTACGAGCAGTACTTC; CDR3: CASSEQGPISYEQYF; D: NA; size: NA; V: TRBV6-1; J: TRBJ2-7
DNA: TGTGCCAGCAGTTCGGGACAGGGGATTGACTATGGCTACACCTTC; CDR3: CASSSGQGIDYGYTF; D: TRBD1; size: NA; V: TRBV28; J: TRBJ1-2
DNA: TGTGCCAGCTCAGCTAGCGGGGGGGCTGGCACAGATACGCAGTATTTT; CDR3: CASSASGGAGTDTQYF; D: TRBD2; size: once; V: TRBV18; J: TRBJ2-3
DNA: TGCGCCAGCAGCTTTGAGGGCTACGAGCAGTACTTC; CDR3: CASSFEGYEQYF; D: NA; size: NA; V: TRBV5-1; J: TRBJ2-7
DNA: TGTGCCAGCAGCTCTTTGGGGGCGTTATGGGGGAGCTCCTATAATTCACCCCTCCACTTT; CDR3: CASSSLGALWGSSYNSPLHF; D: NA; size: NA; V: TRBV28; J: TRBJ1-6
DNA: TGCGCCAGCAGTCTGGGAGCGGGAACTAATGAAAAACTGTTTTTT; CDR3: CASSLGAGTNEKLFF; D: NA; size: once; V: TRBV5-1; J: TRBJ1-4
DNA: TGTGCCAGCAGCGGGACACTGCAAGAGACCCAGTACTTC; CDR3: CASSGTLQETQYF; D: NA; size: NA; V: TRBV5-4; J: TRBJ2-5
DNA: TGTGCCAGCAGCTCATCTCAGCTAGCGGGGGGCCCAGATACGCAGTATTTT; CDR3: CASSSSQLAGGPDTQYF; D: TRBD2; size: NA; V: TRBV7-6; J: TRBJ2-3
DNA: TGTGCCAGCGAAACAGGGAGTGGAAAACTGTTTTTT; CDR3: CASETGSGKLFF; D: NA; size: NA; V: TRBV6-6; J: TRBJ1-4
DNA: TGCGCCAGCAGCTTGGACAGGGGGAATTCACCCCTCCACTTT; CDR3: CASSLDRGNSPLHF; D: TRBD1; size: NA; V: TRBV5-1; J: TRBJ1-6
DNA: TGTGCCAGCAGCTTATCCAGACTGGGTAAAGAGACCCAGTACTTC; CDR3: CASSLSRLGKETQYF; D: NA; size: few; V: TRBV7-9; J: TRBJ2-5
DNA: TGTGCCAGCAGCGTAGGTAACAGGTATAATTCACCCCTCCACTTT; CDR3: CASSVGNRYNSPLHF; D: NA; size: once; V: TRBV9; J: TRBJ1-6
DNA: TGTGCCAGTAGTAGGGGGCAGGGTGGACTGTTTTTT; CDR3: CASSRGQGGLFF; D: NA; size: NA; V: TRBV19; J: TRBJ2-2
DNA: TGCGCCAGCAGCCAAGGCGGACAGGGGGTAGGTGGCTACACCTTC; CDR3: CASSQGGQGVGGYTF; D: TRBD1; size: few; V: TRBV4-3; J: TRBJ1-2
DNA: TGTGCCAGCAGCTTGTCCCCTGTCGTAAACACTGAAGCTTTCTTT; CDR3: CASSLSPVVNTEAFF; D: NA; size: NA; V: TRBV5-6; J: TRBJ1-1
DNA: TGTGCCAGCAGTGAATATTCCGGGACAGGCTCCTACGAGCAGTACTTC; CDR3: CASSEYSGTGSYEQYF; D: TRBD1; size: NA; V: TRBV25-1; J: TRBJ2-7
DNA: TGTGCCAGCAGCCAAGGGCAGGAATATGGCTACACCTTC; CDR3: CASSQGQEYGYTF; D: NA; size: NA; V: TRBV4-2; J: TRBJ1-2
DNA: TGTGCCAGCAGCCAAGAAACCGGGGCCGGGGAGCTGTTTTTT; CDR3: CASSQETGAGELFF; D: NA; size: NA; V: TRBV4-2; J: TRBJ2-2